Described below is a single T cell receptor beta chain sequence and its context. Its antigen is undetermined. The data stem from a study of blood T cells in healthy people across ages. Study-wide background: Through template switching, about one barcoded beta molecule was captured per two T cells, as measured in model experiments. Study-wide results and limits: Greater diversity and more naive CD4+ cells were seen in long-lived donors than in aged donors. Roughly linear declines in TCR beta diversity per million T cells occurred with age. Lack of knowledge of donor CMV status possibly confounded expanded clonotype changes.

The use of a sample-barcoded 5' primer and a J-beta primer mix characterized a second PCR of roughly 6 to 11 cycles. TCRdb itself ran the 5' RACE reads through MiXCR, one entry per CDR3 protein. This sample yields 1.6 million or so distinct CDR3 sequences, of which 34% are seen a single time; about 11% belongs to the top ten. The CDR3 sequence is 13 residues long. J lost 3 bases, V lost 8 bases, and 3 bases had no gene match. Per germline, CDR1 SNHLY and CDR2 FYNNEI. This receptor was identified in a woman aged 25 to 39 in good health. Sequencing was done on a sample of blood. The chain carries TRBV2 and TRBJ2-3; 9 bases fit TRBD2. The CDR3 sequence: CASGSGGTDTQYF. CDR3 DNA sequence: TGTGCCAGCGGTAGCGGGGGTACAGATACGCAGTATTTT.